These T cell receptor beta chains were read from a single sample in a study of cytomegalovirus exposure and HLA in healthy donors. The assay was immunoSEQ multiplex PCR, and TCRdb's table has in-frame clones only and misses some. Its table lists around 78,000 clones. The sequencing sample was made of PBMCs. Source of these receptors: a man between 18 and 35 years old in good health and CMV-seropositive. Each CDR3 is given with its conserved first and last residue. D genes are given only for firm matches.

j_gene: TRBJ2-1; v_gene: TRBV19; d_gene: TRBD1; CDR3nt: TGTGCCAGTACTGCGACAGGGTCTTTCTACAATGAGCAGTTCTTC; CDR3aa: CASTATGSFYNEQFF
j_gene: TRBJ1-5; v_gene: TRBV5-1; d_gene: NA; CDR3nt: TGCGCCAGCAGCTTGACGACAGGCGGAAATCAGCCCCAGCATTTT; CDR3aa: CASSLTTGGNQPQHF
j_gene: TRBJ1-1; v_gene: TRBV30; d_gene: NA; CDR3nt: TGTGCCTGGGGTACCCTGGGGCGGGAAGCTTTCTTT; CDR3aa: CAWGTLGREAFF
j_gene: TRBJ1-6; v_gene: TRBV7-8; d_gene: NA; CDR3nt: TGTGCCAGCAGCTTAGCCGCCAGGGCAAATTCACCCCTCCACTTT; CDR3aa: CASSLAARANSPLHF
j_gene: TRBJ2-7; v_gene: TRBV30; d_gene: TRBD2; CDR3nt: TGTGCTGGCAATCGGGGGGTGAGTTCCTACGAGCAGTACTTC; CDR3aa: CAGNRGVSSYEQYF
j_gene: TRBJ2-7; v_gene: TRBV27; d_gene: NA; CDR3nt: TGTGCCAGCAGGCCGACGAGGGTAGCGCCACCCCACGAGCAGTACTTC; CDR3aa: CASRPTRVAPPHEQYF
j_gene: TRBJ2-3; v_gene: TRBV30; d_gene: TRBD1; CDR3nt: TGTGCCTGGAGGGGGACAGGGTTGACAGATACGCAGTATTTT; CDR3aa: CAWRGTGLTDTQYF
j_gene: TRBJ2-7; v_gene: TRBV6-5; d_gene: TRBD1; CDR3nt: TGTGCCAGCAGTGATGGACAGGGCTACGAGCAGTACTTC; CDR3aa: CASSDGQGYEQYF
j_gene: TRBJ2-7; v_gene: TRBV6-5; d_gene: NA; CDR3nt: TGTGCCAGCAGTTATTTATTCGCGGGTAGCGAGCAGTACTTC; CDR3aa: CASSYLFAGSEQYF
j_gene: TRBJ1-2; v_gene: TRBV19; d_gene: NA; CDR3nt: TGTGCCAGTAGTATCGCGGTGGCCTACTATGGCTACACCTTC; CDR3aa: CASSIAVAYYGYTF
j_gene: TRBJ1-1; v_gene: TRBV18; d_gene: TRBD1; CDR3nt: TGTGCCAGCTCACCAACGAGGGGGCAAGGGAACACTGAAGCTTTCTTT; CDR3aa: CASSPTRGQGNTEAFF
j_gene: TRBJ2-3; v_gene: TRBV7-2; d_gene: TRBD2; CDR3nt: TGTGCCAGCAGCTTCTCTAGGGGAGGGCAGGGAGCAGATACGCAGTATTTT; CDR3aa: CASSFSRGGQGADTQYF
j_gene: TRBJ1-5; v_gene: TRBV28; d_gene: NA; CDR3nt: TGTGCCAGCATCTTAAACTGGCGGGGCAATCAGCCCCAGCATTTT; CDR3aa: CASILNWRGNQPQHF
j_gene: TRBJ2-3; v_gene: TRBV30; d_gene: TRBD1; CDR3nt: TGTGCCTGGAGCCCGGGACAGGGGAGTGCAGATACGCAGTATTTT; CDR3aa: CAWSPGQGSADTQYF
j_gene: TRBJ2-5; v_gene: TRBV25-1; d_gene: TRBD1; CDR3nt: TGTGCCAGCAGTCAGGGACAGGGCTGGGGAGAGACCCAGTACTTC; CDR3aa: CASSQGQGWGETQYF
j_gene: TRBJ2-7; v_gene: TRBV6-5; d_gene: NA; CDR3nt: TGTGCCAGCAGTTACGGAGGTATGAGAGTGGAATACGAGCAGTACTTC; CDR3aa: CASSYGGMRVEYEQYF
j_gene: TRBJ1-2; v_gene: TRBV30; d_gene: NA; CDR3nt: TGTGCCTGGAGTGAATTACGGGGCTACACCTTC; CDR3aa: CAWSELRGYTF
j_gene: TRBJ2-1; v_gene: TRBV30; d_gene: NA; CDR3nt: TGTGCCTGGAGTGTACTGGGGAGAGGGGGACGGATATACAATGAGCAGTTCTTC; CDR3aa: CAWSVLGRGGRIYNEQFF
j_gene: TRBJ1-2; v_gene: TRBV28; d_gene: NA; CDR3nt: TGTGCCAGCAGACTCGACCCGGACTCCCCTCCAGGTGGCTACACCTTC; CDR3aa: CASRLDPDSPPGGYTF
j_gene: TRBJ2-7; v_gene: TRBV4-2; d_gene: NA; CDR3nt: TGTGCCAGCAGCCAAGAGGGGCCCTACGAGCAGTGCTTC; CDR3aa: CASSQEGPYEQCF
j_gene: TRBJ2-7; v_gene: TRBV6-1; d_gene: TRBD2; CDR3nt: TGTGCCAGCAAGGGAAGAGCGGGGGCATCCTACGAGCAGTACTTC; CDR3aa: CASKGRAGASYEQYF
j_gene: TRBJ1-5; v_gene: TRBV5-1; d_gene: TRBD1; CDR3nt: TGCGCCAGCAGCTTAGGACAGGGGTGGGATCAGCCCCAGCATTTT; CDR3aa: CASSLGQGWDQPQHF
j_gene: TRBJ1-5; v_gene: TRBV7-8; d_gene: TRBD1; CDR3nt: TGTGCCAGCAGCTCGGACAGGGGTGCGAATCAGCCCCAGCATTTT; CDR3aa: CASSSDRGANQPQHF